One sample yielded the 7 T cell receptor beta chains listed below, sequenced in a study of response to subunit inactivated influenza vaccine. MiXCR was run by TCRdb on the RT-PCR reads, yielding one entry per CDR3 protein. This sample yields 300,000 to 350,000 distinct CDR3 sequences, of which about a fifth are seen a single time; 10% belongs to the top ten. This specimen was PBMCs from blood, taken less than 22 months after vaccination. These receptors came from a man in his fifties or sixties who received an inactivated influenza vaccine.

This clonotype was counted only a few times. The gene calls are TRBV20-1 and TRBJ1-1; D not certain. Germline assignment: CDR1 DFQATT and CDR2 SNEGSKA (reference sequence). This CDR3 is built from 13 residues. The ends were cut back, 6 bases at V and 1 base at J, with 12 bases in the middle. The CDR3 spells CSALEPGNTEAFF. The DNA of the CDR3 is TGCAGTGCCCTAGAACCAGGGAACACTGAAGCTTTCTTT.

V gene TRBV29-1 combines with J gene TRBJ2-3; TRBD2 matches at 7 bases. Per germline, CDR1 SQVTM and CDR2 ANQGSEA. The CDR3 contains 16 residues. The trim removed 0 bases at V and 5 bases at J, leaving 11 bases unmatched. Here the CDR3 DNA reads TGCAGCGTTGAAGATGGTCTGCGGGAGTTTGTAGATACGCAGTATTTT. It yields the protein CSVEDGLREFVDTQYF.

This clonotype was counted only a few times. The gene calls are TRBV29-1 and TRBJ1-2; TRBD1 might be the D (5 bases). The germline V and J ends were trimmed by 5 bases and 4 bases, with 23 bases remaining between them. Germline V gene data show CDR1 as SQVTM and CDR2 as ANQGSEA. This CDR3 has 16 amino acids. CDR3 in amino acids: CSVLGGGRGWSYGYTF. In nucleotides, the CDR3 is TGCAGCGTTCTCGGGGGAGGGAGAGGCTGGTCCTATGGCTACACCTTC.

CDR3: CASSLAWASEETQYF. The DNA for the CDR3 is TGTGCCAGCAGCTTAGCATGGGCAAGTGAAGAGACCCAGTACTTC. This chain uses TRBV7-6 with TRBJ2-5; D gene ambiguous. The germline V gene has CDR1 SGHVS and CDR2 FNYEAQ. V shed 0 bases and J shed 3 bases, with 11 bases lying between them. This CDR3 has 15 residues.

The chain employs TRBV13 and TRBJ1-3, with a weak D call TRBD1 (5 bases). This CDR3 has 16 residues. Germline CDR1 and CDR2: PRHDT and FYEKMQ (reference sequence). V lost 7 bases and J 0 bases, leaving 16 bases between the germline ends. The CDR3 loop reads CASTFRGASSGNTIYF. In nucleotides, the CDR3 is TGTGCCAGCACCTTCCGAGGGGCCAGCTCTGGAAACACCATATATTTT.

This clonotype was recorded only once. The CDR3 DNA follows: TGTGCCAGCAGTTACTCGCAGGGATGGGAGACCCAGTACTTC. This gives the protein CASSYSQGWETQYF. The chain is built from TRBV6-5 and TRBJ2-5; D might be TRBD1 (5 bases). This CDR3 has 14 amino acids. Germline CDR1 and CDR2: MNHEY and SVGAGI. V lost 0 bases to trimming and J lost 5 bases, with 10 bases between them.

This clonotype was picked up many times. CDR3 coding DNA: TGCAGCGTCGACAGGGGTGGAGGCACTGAAGCTTTCTTT. Protein sequence: CSVDRGGGTEAFF. The V and J genes are TRBV29-1 and TRBJ1-1; 8 bases agree with TRBD1. Looked up from germline, CDR1 is SQVTM and CDR2 is ANQGSEA. The CDR3 spans 13 residues. Losses at the gene ends were 6 bases for V and 4 bases for J; bases not matched to a gene: 7.